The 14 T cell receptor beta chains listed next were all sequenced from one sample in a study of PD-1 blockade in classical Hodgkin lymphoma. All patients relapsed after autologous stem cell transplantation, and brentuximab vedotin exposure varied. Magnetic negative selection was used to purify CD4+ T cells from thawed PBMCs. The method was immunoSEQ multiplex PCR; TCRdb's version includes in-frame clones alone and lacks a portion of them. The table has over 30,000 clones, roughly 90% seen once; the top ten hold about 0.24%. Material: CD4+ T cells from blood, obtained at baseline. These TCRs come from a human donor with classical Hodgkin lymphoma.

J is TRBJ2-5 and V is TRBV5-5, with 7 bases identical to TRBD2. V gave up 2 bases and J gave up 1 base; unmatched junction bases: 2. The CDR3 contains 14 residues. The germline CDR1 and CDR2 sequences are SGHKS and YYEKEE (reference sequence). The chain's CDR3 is CASSFGGVQETQYF. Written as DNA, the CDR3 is TGTGCCAGCAGCTTTGGGGGGGTCCAAGAGACCCAGTACTTC.

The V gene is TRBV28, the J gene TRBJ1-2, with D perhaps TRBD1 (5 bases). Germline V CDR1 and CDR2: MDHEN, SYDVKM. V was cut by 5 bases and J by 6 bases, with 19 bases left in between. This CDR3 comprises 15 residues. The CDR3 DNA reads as TGTGCCAGCAGTCCCTGGGGCAGTCCCTCGGATGGCTACACCTTC. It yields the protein CASSPWGSPSDGYTF.

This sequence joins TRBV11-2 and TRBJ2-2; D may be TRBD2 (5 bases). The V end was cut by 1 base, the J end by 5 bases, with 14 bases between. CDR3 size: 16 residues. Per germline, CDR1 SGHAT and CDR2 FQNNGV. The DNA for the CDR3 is TGTGCCAGCAGCTTAGCAGCCCAGAGCGGTACCGGGGAGCTGTTTTTT. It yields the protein CASSLAAQSGTGELFF. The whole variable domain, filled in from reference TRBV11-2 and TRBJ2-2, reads EAGVAQSPRYKIIEKRQSVAFWCNPISGHATLYWYQQILGQGPKLLIQFQNNGVVDDSQLPKDRFSAERLKGVDSTLKIQPAKLEDSAVYLCASSLAAQSGTGELFFGEGSRLTVL.

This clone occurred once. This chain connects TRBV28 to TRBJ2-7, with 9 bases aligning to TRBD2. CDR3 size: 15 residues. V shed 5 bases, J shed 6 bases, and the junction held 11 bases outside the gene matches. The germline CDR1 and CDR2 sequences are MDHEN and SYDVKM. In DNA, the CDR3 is TGTGCCAGCAGTACCATAGCGGGAGTGGGGCTCGAGCAGTACTTC. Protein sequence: CASSTIAGVGLEQYF.

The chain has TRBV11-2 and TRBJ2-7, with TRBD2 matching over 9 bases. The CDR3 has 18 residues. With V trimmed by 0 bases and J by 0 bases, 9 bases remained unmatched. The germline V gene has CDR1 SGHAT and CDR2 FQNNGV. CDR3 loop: CASSLDSAAGGISYEQYF. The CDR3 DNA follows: TGTGCCAGCAGCTTAGATTCGGCGGCGGGAGGGATCTCCTACGAGCAGTACTTC.

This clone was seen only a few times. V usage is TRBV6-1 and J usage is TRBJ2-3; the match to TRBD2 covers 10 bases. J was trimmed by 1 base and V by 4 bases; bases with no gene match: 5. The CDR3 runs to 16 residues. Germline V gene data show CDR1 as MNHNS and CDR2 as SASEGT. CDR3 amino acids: CASSVVLAGRTDTQYF. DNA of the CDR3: TGTGCCAGCAGTGTGGTACTAGCGGGACGCACAGATACGCAGTATTTT.

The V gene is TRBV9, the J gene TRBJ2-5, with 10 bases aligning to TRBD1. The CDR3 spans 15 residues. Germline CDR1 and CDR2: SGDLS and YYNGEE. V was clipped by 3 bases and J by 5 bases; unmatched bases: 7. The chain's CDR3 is CASSAPDRGRETQYF. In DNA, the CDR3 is TGTGCCAGCAGCGCACCGGACAGGGGGAGGGAGACCCAGTACTTC.

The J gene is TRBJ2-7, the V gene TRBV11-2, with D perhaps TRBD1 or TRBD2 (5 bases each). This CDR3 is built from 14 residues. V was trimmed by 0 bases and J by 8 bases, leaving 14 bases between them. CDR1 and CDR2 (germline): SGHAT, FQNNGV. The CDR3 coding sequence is TGTGCCAGCAGCTTAGATCAGGGAGTTTCCCAGCAGTACTTC. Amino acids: CASSLDQGVSQQYF.

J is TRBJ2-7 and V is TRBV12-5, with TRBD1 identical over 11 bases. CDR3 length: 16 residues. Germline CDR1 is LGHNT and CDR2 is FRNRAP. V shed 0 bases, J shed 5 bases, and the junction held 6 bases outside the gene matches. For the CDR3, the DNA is TGTGCTAGTGGTTTGGTAAGGACAGGGGGCAAGAACGAGCAGTACTTC. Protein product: CASGLVRTGGKNEQYF. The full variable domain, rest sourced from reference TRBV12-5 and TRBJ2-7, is DARVTQTPRHKVTEMGQEVTMRCQPILGHNTVFWYRQTMMQGLELLAYFRNRAPLDDSGMPKDRFSAEMPDATLATLKIQPSEPRDSAVYFCASGLVRTGGKNEQYFGPGTRLTVT.

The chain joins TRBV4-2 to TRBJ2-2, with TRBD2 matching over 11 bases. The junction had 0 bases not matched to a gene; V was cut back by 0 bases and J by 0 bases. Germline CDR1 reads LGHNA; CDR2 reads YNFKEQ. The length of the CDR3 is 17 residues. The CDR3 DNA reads TGTGCCAGCAGCCAAGAGGGACTAGCGGCGAACACCGGGGAGCTGTTTTTT. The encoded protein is CASSQEGLAANTGELFF.

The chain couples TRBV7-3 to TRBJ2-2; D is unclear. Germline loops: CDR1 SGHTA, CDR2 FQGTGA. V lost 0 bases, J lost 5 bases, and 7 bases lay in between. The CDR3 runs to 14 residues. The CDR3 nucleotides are TGTGCCAGCAGCTTAACGGGGAAAACCGGGGAGCTGTTTTTT. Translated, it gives CASSLTGKTGELFF.

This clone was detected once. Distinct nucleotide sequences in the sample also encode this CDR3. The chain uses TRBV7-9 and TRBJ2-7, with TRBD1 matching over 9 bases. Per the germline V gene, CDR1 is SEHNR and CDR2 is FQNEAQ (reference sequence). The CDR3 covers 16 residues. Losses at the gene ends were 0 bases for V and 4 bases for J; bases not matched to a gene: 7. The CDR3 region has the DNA TGTGCCAGCAGCTTAGCCCTTACAGGGGGCCTTTACGAGCAGTACTTC. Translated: CASSLALTGGLYEQYF.

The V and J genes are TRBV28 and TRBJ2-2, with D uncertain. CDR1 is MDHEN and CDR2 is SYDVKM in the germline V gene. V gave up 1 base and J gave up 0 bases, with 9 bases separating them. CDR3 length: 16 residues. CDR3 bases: TGTGCCAGCAGTTTATCTGCAGAAACGAACACCGGGGAGCTGTTTTTT. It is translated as CASSLSAETNTGELFF.

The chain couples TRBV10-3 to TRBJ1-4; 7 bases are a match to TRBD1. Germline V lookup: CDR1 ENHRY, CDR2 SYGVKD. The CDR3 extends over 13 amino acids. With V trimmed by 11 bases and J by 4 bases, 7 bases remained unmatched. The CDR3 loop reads CAVQQGFNEKLFF. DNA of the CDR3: TGTGCCGTTCAACAGGGGTTTAATGAAAAACTGTTTTTT.